Listed below are T cell receptor beta chains from one sample, sequenced in a study of T cell responses to AZD1222 COVID-19 vaccine. Libraries were prepared by immunoSEQ multiplex PCR; TCRdb keeps only in-frame clonotypes and omits some of them. This table has about 170,000 clones, 80% to 95% appearing once. This material consisted of peripheral blood, taken on day 0 of AZD1222 vaccination. The receptors were gathered from an adult in good health. The CDR3 runs from the conserved cysteine through the conserved F or W. Fields, in order: V gene, J gene, CDR3 protein.

>TRBV5-4|TRBJ2-7
CASTPGGSATSYEQYF
>TRBV6-2/TRBV6-3|TRBJ1-6
CASSYPTPGQTFYNSPLHF
>TRBV2|TRBJ2-7
CASSEGQISYEQYF
>TRBV5-1|TRBJ2-7
CASSLRAGTSRSPSYEQYF
>TRBV3-1/TRBV3-2|TRBJ2-5
CASSQRLAGAVETQYF
>TRBV6-5|TRBJ2-1
CASSSGYTSYNEQFF
>TRBV6-2/TRBV6-3|TRBJ2-3
CASSYSRADTQYF
>TRBV9|TRBJ2-1
CASSPLAHNEQFF
>TRBV3-1/TRBV3-2|TRBJ1-2
CASSPTWASPAGYTF
>TRBV18|TRBJ1-4
CASSTVGTAIYEKLFF
>TRBV2|TRBJ1-5
CASSEVGTGQPQHF
>TRBV4-1|TRBJ2-3
CASSLLAAGGTDTQYF
>TRBV4-1|TRBJ2-1
CASSQRASGSSSYNEQFF
>TRBV10-3|TRBJ2-5
CAISELTTTSGRPETQYF
>TRBV12-5|TRBJ1-4
CASGLFRPSGNEKLFF
>TRBV5-1|TRBJ2-7
CASSPGAVRSYEQYF
>TRBV29-1|TRBJ2-1
CSAFKDRDPVGSYNEQFF
>TRBV19|TRBJ2-2
CASSITGGWTGELFF
>TRBV7-9|TRBJ2-1
CASSPGLTVGDEQFF
>TRBV19|TRBJ2-6
CASSPSRGSGANVLTF
>TRBV18|TRBJ1-2
CASSPTRLRQGASANYGYTF
>TRBV29-1|TRBJ1-3
CSVGDVGNTIYF
>TRBV2|TRBJ2-1
CASTLEAYNEQFF
>TRBV6-2/TRBV6-3|TRBJ2-7
CASSYLHEQYF
>TRBV18|TRBJ1-4
CASSTTRTNEKLFF
>TRBV3-1/TRBV3-2|TRBJ2-7
CASSQDRAPNYEQYF
>TRBV3-1/TRBV3-2|TRBJ1-1
CASSQSRLLNTEAFF
>TRBV5-1|TRBJ2-5
CASRVNPKEDQYF
>TRBV18|TRBJ2-1
CASSADYNEQFF
>TRBV7-3|TRBJ2-3
CASSPDRDGDTDTQYF
>TRBV12-5|TRBJ2-5
CASHTGQSRETQYF
>TRBV18|TRBJ2-5
CASSPQTSGETQYF
>TRBV10-3|TRBJ2-7
CAISELTIGTGVSHEQYF
>TRBV4-1|TRBJ1-6
CASSQGDNSPLHF
>TRBV5-6|TRBJ2-2
CASSRGTSGGELFF
>TRBV6-2/TRBV6-3|TRBJ2-5
CASSYSGSQGRETQYF
>TRBV7-8|TRBJ2-7
CASSLQRRNSYEQYF
>TRBV3-1/TRBV3-2|TRBJ2-2
CASRQRAGELFF
>TRBV11-1|TRBJ1-6
CASSLGGGALLSPLHF
>TRBV30|TRBJ1-1
CATDRGPQAFF
>TRBV9|TRBJ1-2
CASSVVTVPINNYGYTF
>TRBV6-1|TRBJ2-7
CASSESLAGRIEQYF
>TRBV27|TRBJ2-1
CASSLGGGRGEQFF
>TRBV5-1|TRBJ1-1
CASSFVPRLEAFF
>TRBV27|TRBJ1-6
CASSYTGQVNSPLHF
>TRBV6-4|TRBJ1-5
CASSEQGGQPQHF
>TRBV19|TRBJ1-5
CASSIATMGLTGVSNQPQHF
>TRBV5-6|TRBJ1-2
CASSLVTSKRGYTF
>TRBV30|TRBJ1-5
CAWSGQGSQPQHF
>TRBV29-1|TRBJ2-2
CSVEVAGELFF
>TRBV18|TRBJ2-7
CASSPQSSYEQYF
>TRBV19|TRBJ1-1
CASSYSDGTEAFF
>TRBV5-1|TRBJ1-4
CASSEGGSTNEKLFF
>TRBV19|TRBJ1-2
CASSMRQNYGYTF
>TRBV21-1|TRBJ2-1
CALRRHYNEQFF
>TRBV4-1|TRBJ2-1
CASSHPGKGNEQFF
>TRBV10-1|TRBJ2-7
CASSEGPGTSNF
>TRBV2|TRBJ1-2
CASSEARDYYGYTF
>TRBV27|TRBJ2-7
CASSLGPPDEQYF
>TRBV2|TRBJ2-1
CASLPGTSGRGEQFF